The clone carrying this T cell receptor beta chain was observed at least ten times. Its specificity is unknown. The CDR3 is made up of 14 amino acids. CDR1 and CDR2 (germline): MNHNS, SASEGT. V lost 7 bases, J lost 8 bases, and 20 bases lay in between. This sample was included in a study of immune heterogeneity within non-small cell lung tumors. About the study: Of all tumors, 4 turned out to be squamous cell carcinomas, some 10 were non-squamous carcinomas and 1 was not otherwise specified.

For the TCR beta CDR3, multiplex PCR with 32 V and 13 J primers performed the amplification. TCRdb independently ran MiXCR on the multiplex PCR reads; one entry per CDR3 protein. The sample has 20,000 to 25,000 distinct CDR3 sequences, 27% seen once. The study's findings and limits: Both recurring identical dominant CDR3 beta clonotypes and site-unique high-frequency clones were observed across tumor sites within a patient. The repertoire of each individual patient held high-frequency T-cell receptor beta clonotypes that were largely distinct from those of other patients.

The template for each sample was about 660 ng of genomic DNA, which had been extracted from bulk tumor tissue. Every primary tumor yielded several biopsies, spaced far apart, that were taken during surgery. Those enrolled were patients newly diagnosed with untreated non-small cell lung cancer and undergoing curative surgery. There were roughly 16 donors in total. They were all newly diagnosed non-small cell lung cancer patients undergoing surgery with curative intent. Sequencing was done on a sample of lung tumor tissue. This chain connects TRBV6-1 to TRBJ1-2; D ambiguous. The receptor was derived from a man in his forties with non-small cell lung cancer. This CDR3 reads CASNTGGSMGGYTF. CDR3 bases: TGTGCCAGCAACACCGGAGGTTCGATGGGCGGCTACACCTTC.